The 13 T cell receptor beta chains presented below share a single source sample, sequenced in a study of blood T cells in healthy people across ages. Using a J-beta primer mix together with a sample-barcoded 5' primer, a second PCR was run for roughly 6 to 11 cycles. MiXCR, run by TCRdb on the 5' RACE reads, gives a single entry per CDR3 protein. Of over 1,300,000 distinct CDR3 sequences in the sample, approximately 59% were seen once. The sequenced sample was blood. The receptor source for this set is a man between 18 and 35 years old in good health.

This clonotype was observed a few times. This chain joins TRBV10-3 and TRBJ2-2, with D possibly being TRBD1 (6 bases). Trimming shortened V by 5 bases and J by 0 bases, and 10 bases separated the two germline ends. The CDR3 has 15 residues. The germline gives CDR1 ENHRY, CDR2 SYGVKD. The CDR3 spells CAISPGVSNTGELFF. CDR3 sequence (DNA): TGTGCCATCAGTCCAGGGGTTTCGAACACCGGGGAGCTGTTTTTT.

In this sample, this clonotype turned up many times. The CDR3 is CASSQGREEKLFF. The CDR3 DNA follows: TGTGCCAGCAGCCAGGGACGAGAGGAAAAACTGTTTTTT. The chain recombines TRBV6-5 with TRBJ1-4; TRBD1 is a possible D gene (5 bases). Trimming cost V 6 bases and J 8 bases, with 13 bases left between them. Germline assignment: CDR1 MNHEY and CDR2 SVGAGI. This CDR3 region has 13 residues.

V and J are TRBV11-3 and TRBJ2-1, with a tentative D call TRBD2 (6 bases). Trimming left V 3 bases short and J 7 bases short, with 16 bases between. Germline assignment: CDR1 SGHNT and CDR2 YENEEA. The length of the CDR3 is 15 residues. The CDR3 DNA reads TGTGCCAGCAGCTTGGGTAACCGCCGGGGGAATGAGCAGTTCTTC. Its translation: CASSLGNRRGNEQFF.

A single count supports this clonotype. The chain is built from TRBV10-3 and TRBJ2-5; TRBD2 matches at 12 bases. The V gene end was trimmed by 2 bases and the J gene end by 1 base; junction bases not matched to a gene: 2. Germline assignment: CDR1 ENHRY and CDR2 SYGVKD. The length of the CDR3 is 16 residues. Here the CDR3 reads CAISETSGGPQETQYF. For the CDR3, the DNA is TGTGCCATCAGTGAGACTAGCGGGGGGCCCCAAGAGACCCAGTACTTC.

The gene calls are TRBV20-1 and TRBJ1-5; TRBD1 matches at 7 bases. This CDR3 contains 14 residues. J gave up 11 bases and V 6 bases, and 16 bases lay outside the gene matches. Germline CDR1 and CDR2: DFQATT and SNEGSKA (reference sequence). The CDR3 reads CSADQDRPLAAQHF. CDR3 nucleotides: TGCAGTGCGGATCAGGACAGGCCCCTCGCCGCCCAGCATTTT.

There are a few counts of this clonotype. This chain links TRBV5-1 with TRBJ2-7, with D possibly matching TRBD1 (6 bases). Germline CDR1 and CDR2: SGHRS and YFSETQ. This CDR3 has 14 amino acids. V dropped 0 bases and J dropped 3 bases, with 10 bases sitting between them. The CDR3: CASSLGQAVYEQYF. CDR3 DNA sequence: TGCGCCAGCAGCTTGGGACAGGCGGTCTACGAGCAGTACTTC.

This clonotype showed up just once. V gene TRBV6-2 or TRBV6-3 combines with J gene TRBJ2-3; perhaps TRBD2 as D (6 bases). The length of the CDR3 is 14 residues. Trimming stripped 7 bases from V and 2 bases from J, with 13 bases between. Per germline, CDR1 MNHEY and CDR2 SVGEGT. CDR3 coding DNA: TGTGCCAGCAAGCGACGGGAGACCACAGATACGCAGTATTTT. This encodes CASKRRETTDTQYF.

The rearrangement uses TRBV2 and TRBJ1-2; no firm D call. CDR1 and CDR2 from the germline V gene are SNHLY and FYNNEI. V lost 2 bases and J lost 4, with 11 bases in between. This CDR3 contains 14 residues. This CDR3 reads CASSESRPPYGYTF. CDR3 DNA: TGTGCCAGCAGTGAAAGCAGGCCACCCTATGGCTACACCTTC.

The V and J genes are TRBV27 and TRBJ2-2; possibly TRBD1 or TRBD2 for D (5 bases each). The length of the CDR3 is 13 residues. Trimming stripped 7 bases from V and 3 bases from J, with 9 bases between. Germline V gene sequence: CDR1 MNHEY, CDR2 SMNVEV (reference sequence). The DNA of the CDR3 is TGTGCCAGCAATAGAGGGGACACCGGGGAGCTGTTTTTT. It encodes CASNRGDTGELFF.

A few counts support this clonotype. The V gene is TRBV12-3 or TRBV12-4, the J gene TRBJ2-6; D gene ambiguous. The CDR3 is 16 amino acids. The germline V and J ends were trimmed by 5 bases and 3 bases, with 14 bases remaining between them. CDR3 loop: CASSLFSGDGANVLTF. The CDR3 DNA follows: TGTGCCAGCAGTCTATTTAGTGGGGATGGGGCCAACGTCCTGACTTTC.

This chain connects TRBV12-3 or TRBV12-4 to TRBJ2-7; D call uncertain. Trimming removed 5 bases at V and 1 base at J, with 9 bases between. The CDR3 has 13 residues. The CDR3 is CASSRDPSYEQYF. CDR3 DNA: TGTGCCAGCAGTCGCGACCCTTCCTACGAGCAGTACTTC.

This clonotype was counted between two and nine times. The V call is TRBV7-2, the J call TRBJ2-5, with D possibly matching TRBD2 (6 bases). CDR1 SGHTA and CDR2 FQGNSA come from the germline V gene. CDR3 length: 13 amino acids. V lost 5 bases and J 4 bases, leaving 11 bases between the germline ends. Here the CDR3 DNA reads TGTGCCAGCAGCCCGACTAGGCGAGAGACCCAGTACTTC. Protein sequence: CASSPTRRETQYF.

The V gene is TRBV20-1, the J gene TRBJ2-5; maybe TRBD2 (6 bases). This CDR3 spans 14 amino acids. Germline CDR1 is DFQATT and CDR2 is SNEGSKA (reference sequence). Trimming took 3 bases from V and 3 from J, leaving 14 bases between them. The chain's CDR3 is CSASSQEGKETQYF. The CDR3 DNA reads as TGCAGTGCTAGTTCCCAGGAGGGAAAAGAGACCCAGTACTTC.